The TCR beta chain described here comes from a study of T cell changes during pregnancy in multiple sclerosis. Some clones are missing from TCRdb's copy, which holds only in-frame ones; the method was immunoSEQ multiplex PCR. This sample has approximately 110,000 clones, with approximately 90% found just once. The germline gives CDR1 SQVTM, CDR2 ANQGSEA. V shed 4 bases and J shed 0 bases, with 10 bases lying between them. The CDR3 is 14 amino acids. This sequence was found in a female donor with multiple sclerosis, enrolled in a pregnancy study. Here the sequenced sample was peripheral blood, taken in the third trimester of pregnancy. The chain couples TRBV29-1 to TRBJ2-1, with a possible D match to TRBD2 (5 bases). CDR3 residues: CSVAPGSSYNEQFF. The DNA for the CDR3 is TGCAGCGTTGCACCGGGGAGCTCCTACAATGAGCAGTTCTTC.